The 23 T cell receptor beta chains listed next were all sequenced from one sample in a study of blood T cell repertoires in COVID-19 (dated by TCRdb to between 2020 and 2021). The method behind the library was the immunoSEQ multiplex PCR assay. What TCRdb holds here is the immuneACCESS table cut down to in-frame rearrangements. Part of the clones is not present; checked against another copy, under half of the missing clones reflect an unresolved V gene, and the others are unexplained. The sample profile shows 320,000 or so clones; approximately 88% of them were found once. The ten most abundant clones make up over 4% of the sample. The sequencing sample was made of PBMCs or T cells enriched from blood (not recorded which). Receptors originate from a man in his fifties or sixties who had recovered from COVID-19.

The CDR3 here is CASSWTSGRATDTQYF. CDR3 DNA sequence: TGTGCCAGTTCCTGGACTAGCGGGAGGGCCACAGATACGCAGTATTTT. The chain uses TRBV19 and TRBJ2-3, with 15 bases aligning to TRBD2. Germline assignment: CDR1 LNHDA and CDR2 SQIVND (reference sequence). The CDR3 is 16 amino acids. With V trimmed by 8 bases and J by 2 bases, 5 bases remained unmatched.

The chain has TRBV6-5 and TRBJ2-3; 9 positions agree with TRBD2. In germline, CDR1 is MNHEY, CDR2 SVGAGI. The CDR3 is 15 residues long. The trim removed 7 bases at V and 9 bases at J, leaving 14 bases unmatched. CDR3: CASKVGLAGPATQYF. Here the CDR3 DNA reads TGTGCCAGCAAGGTGGGGCTAGCGGGACCAGCGACGCAGTATTTT.

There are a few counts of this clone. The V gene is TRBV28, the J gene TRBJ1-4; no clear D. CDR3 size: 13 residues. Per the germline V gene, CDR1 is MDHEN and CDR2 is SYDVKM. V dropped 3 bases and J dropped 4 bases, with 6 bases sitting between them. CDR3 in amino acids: CASSFPVNEKLFF. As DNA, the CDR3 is TGTGCCAGCAGTTTTCCGGTTAATGAAAAACTGTTTTTT.

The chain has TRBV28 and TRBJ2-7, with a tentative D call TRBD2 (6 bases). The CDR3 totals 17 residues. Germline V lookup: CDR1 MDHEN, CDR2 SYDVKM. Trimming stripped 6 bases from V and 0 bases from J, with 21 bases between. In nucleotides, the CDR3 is TGTGCCAGCAGAAAACCCACAGTAGCGGCAAGCTCCTACGAGCAGTACTTC. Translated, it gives CASRKPTVAASSYEQYF. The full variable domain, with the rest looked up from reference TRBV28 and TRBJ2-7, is DVKVTQSSRYLVKRTGEKVFLECVQDMDHENMFWYRQDPGLGLRLIYFSYDVKMKEKGDIPEGYSVSREKKERFSLILESASTNQTSMYLCASRKPTVAASSYEQYFGPGTRLTVT.

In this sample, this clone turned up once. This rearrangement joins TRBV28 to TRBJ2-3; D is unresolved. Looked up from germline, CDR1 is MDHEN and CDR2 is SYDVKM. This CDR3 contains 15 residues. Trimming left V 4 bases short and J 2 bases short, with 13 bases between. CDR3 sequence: CASSSRLGNTDTQYF. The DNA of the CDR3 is TGTGCCAGCAGTTCCCGACTGGGTAACACAGATACGCAGTATTTT. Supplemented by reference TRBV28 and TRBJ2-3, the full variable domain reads DVKVTQSSRYLVKRTGEKVFLECVQDMDHENMFWYRQDPGLGLRLIYFSYDVKMKEKGDIPEGYSVSREKKERFSLILESASTNQTSMYLCASSSRLGNTDTQYFGPGTRLTVL.

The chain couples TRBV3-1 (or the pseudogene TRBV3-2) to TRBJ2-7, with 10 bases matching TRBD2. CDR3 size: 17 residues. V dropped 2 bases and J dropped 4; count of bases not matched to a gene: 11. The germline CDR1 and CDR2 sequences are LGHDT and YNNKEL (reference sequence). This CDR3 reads CASSQRSSPSGSYEQYF. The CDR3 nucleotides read TGTGCCAGCAGCCAACGGTCCAGTCCTAGCGGGAGTTACGAGCAGTACTTC.

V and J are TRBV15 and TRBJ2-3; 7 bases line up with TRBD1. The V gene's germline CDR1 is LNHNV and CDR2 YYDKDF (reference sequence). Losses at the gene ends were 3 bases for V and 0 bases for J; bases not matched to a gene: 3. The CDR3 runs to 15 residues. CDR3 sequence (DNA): TGTGCCACCAGCAGGGACAGGCCTAGCACAGATACGCAGTATTTT. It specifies CATSRDRPSTDTQYF. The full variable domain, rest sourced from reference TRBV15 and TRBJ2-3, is DAMVIQNPRYQVTQFGKPVTLSCSQTLNHNVMYWYQQKSSQAPKLLFHYYDKDFNNEADTPDNFQSRRPNTSFCFLDIRSPGLGDTAMYLCATSRDRPSTDTQYFGPGTRLTVL.

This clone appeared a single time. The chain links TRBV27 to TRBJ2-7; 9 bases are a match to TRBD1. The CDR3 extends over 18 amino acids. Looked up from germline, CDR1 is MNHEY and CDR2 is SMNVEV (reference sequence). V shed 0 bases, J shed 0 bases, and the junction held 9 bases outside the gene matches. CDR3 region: CASSLSPSGTGSSYEQYF. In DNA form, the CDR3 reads TGTGCCAGCAGTTTATCCCCCTCCGGGACAGGGAGCTCCTACGAGCAGTACTTC.

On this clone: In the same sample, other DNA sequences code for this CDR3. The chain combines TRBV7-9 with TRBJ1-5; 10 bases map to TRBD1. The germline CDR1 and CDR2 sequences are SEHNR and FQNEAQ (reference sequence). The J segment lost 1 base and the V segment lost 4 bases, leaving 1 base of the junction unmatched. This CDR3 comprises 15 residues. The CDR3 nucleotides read TGTGCCAGCAGCTCGGGACAGGGGAGCAATCAGCCCCAGCATTTT. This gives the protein CASSSGQGSNQPQHF.

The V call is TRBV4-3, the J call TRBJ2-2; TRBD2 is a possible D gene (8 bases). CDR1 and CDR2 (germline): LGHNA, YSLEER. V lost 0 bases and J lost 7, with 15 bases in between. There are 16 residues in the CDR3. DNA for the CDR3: TGCGCCAGCAGCCAAGACGGGAGGGGGCGCGGCGGGGAGCTGTTTTTT. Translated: CASSQDGRGRGGELFF.

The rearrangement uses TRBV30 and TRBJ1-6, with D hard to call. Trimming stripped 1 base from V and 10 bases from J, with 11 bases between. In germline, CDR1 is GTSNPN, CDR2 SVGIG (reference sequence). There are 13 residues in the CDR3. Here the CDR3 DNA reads TGTGCCTGGAGTGAGAGGATTAAATCACCCCTCCACTTT. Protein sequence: CAWSERIKSPLHF.

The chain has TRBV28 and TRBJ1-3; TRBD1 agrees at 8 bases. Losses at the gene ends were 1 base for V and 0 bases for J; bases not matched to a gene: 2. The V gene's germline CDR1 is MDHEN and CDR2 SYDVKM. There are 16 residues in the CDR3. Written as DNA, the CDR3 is TGTGCCAGCAGTTTATTTGGACAGGGCTCTGGAAACACCATATATTTT. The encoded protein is CASSLFGQGSGNTIYF.

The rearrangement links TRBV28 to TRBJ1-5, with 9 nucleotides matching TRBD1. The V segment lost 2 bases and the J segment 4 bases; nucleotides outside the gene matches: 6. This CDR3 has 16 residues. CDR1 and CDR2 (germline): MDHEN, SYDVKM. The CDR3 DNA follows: TGTGCCAGCAGTTTAAATGGACAGGGGTTGAATCAGCCCCAGCATTTT. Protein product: CASSLNGQGLNQPQHF. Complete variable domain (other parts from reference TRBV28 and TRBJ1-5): DVKVTQSSRYLVKRTGEKVFLECVQDMDHENMFWYRQDPGLGLRLIYFSYDVKMKEKGDIPEGYSVSREKKERFSLILESASTNQTSMYLCASSLNGQGLNQPQHFGDGTRLSIL.

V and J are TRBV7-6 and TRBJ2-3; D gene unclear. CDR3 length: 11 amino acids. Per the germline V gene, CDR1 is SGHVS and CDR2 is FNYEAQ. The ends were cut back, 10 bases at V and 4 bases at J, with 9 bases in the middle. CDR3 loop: CANQQADTQYF. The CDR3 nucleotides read TGTGCCAACCAACAAGCAGATACGCAGTATTTT.

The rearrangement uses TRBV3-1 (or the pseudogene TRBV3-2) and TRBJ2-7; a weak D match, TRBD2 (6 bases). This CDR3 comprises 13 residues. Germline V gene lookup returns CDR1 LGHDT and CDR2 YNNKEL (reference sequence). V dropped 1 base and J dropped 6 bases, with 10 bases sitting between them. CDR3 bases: TGTGCCAGCAGCCAAGGAGGAGGGTCCGAGCAGTACTTC. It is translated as CASSQGGGSEQYF.

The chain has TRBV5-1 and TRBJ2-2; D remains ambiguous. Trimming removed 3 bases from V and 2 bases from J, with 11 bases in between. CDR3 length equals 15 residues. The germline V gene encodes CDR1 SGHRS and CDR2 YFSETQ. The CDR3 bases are TGCGCCAGCAGCTCAAACTCAGGAAACACCGGGGAGCTGTTTTTT. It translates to CASSSNSGNTGELFF.

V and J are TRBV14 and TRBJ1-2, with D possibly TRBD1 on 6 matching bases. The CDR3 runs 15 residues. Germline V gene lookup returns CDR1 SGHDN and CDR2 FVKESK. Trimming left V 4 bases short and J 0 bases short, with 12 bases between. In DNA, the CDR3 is TGTGCCAGCAGCCCGGAACAGGGCGCTAACTATGGCTACACCTTC. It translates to CASSPEQGANYGYTF.

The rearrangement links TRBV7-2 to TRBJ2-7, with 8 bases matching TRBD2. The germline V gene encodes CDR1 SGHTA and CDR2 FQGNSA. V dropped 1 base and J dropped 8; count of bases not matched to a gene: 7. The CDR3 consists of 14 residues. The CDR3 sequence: CASSLVPERGQQYF. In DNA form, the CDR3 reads TGTGCCAGCAGCTTAGTGCCAGAGCGGGGGCAGCAGTACTTC.

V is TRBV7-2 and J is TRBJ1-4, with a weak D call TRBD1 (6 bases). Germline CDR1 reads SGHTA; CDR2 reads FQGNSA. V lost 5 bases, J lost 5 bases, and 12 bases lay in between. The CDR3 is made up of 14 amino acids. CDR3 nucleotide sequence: TGTGCCAGCAGCCGGACGGGACACAATGAAAAACTGTTTTTT. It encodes CASSRTGHNEKLFF.

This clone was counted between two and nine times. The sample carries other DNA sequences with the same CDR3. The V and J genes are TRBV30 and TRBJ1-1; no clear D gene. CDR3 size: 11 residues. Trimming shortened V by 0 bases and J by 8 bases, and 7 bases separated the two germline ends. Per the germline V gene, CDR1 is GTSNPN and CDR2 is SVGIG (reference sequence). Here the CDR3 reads CAWSVLAEAFF. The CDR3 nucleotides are TGTGCCTGGAGTGTTCTGGCCGAAGCTTTCTTT. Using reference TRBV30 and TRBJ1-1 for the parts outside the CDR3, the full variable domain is SQTIHQWPATLVQPVGSPLSLECTVEGTSNPNLYWYRQAAGRGLQLLFYSVGIGQISSEVPQNLSASRPQDRQFILSSKKLLLSDSGFYLCAWSVLAEAFFGQGTRLTVV.

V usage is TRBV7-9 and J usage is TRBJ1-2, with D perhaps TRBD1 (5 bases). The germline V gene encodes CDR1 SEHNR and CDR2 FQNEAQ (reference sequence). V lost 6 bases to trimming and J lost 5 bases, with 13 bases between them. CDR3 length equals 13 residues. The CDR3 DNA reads TGTGCCAGCAGTTGGGACGGGAGGTATGGCTACACCTTC. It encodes CASSWDGRYGYTF.

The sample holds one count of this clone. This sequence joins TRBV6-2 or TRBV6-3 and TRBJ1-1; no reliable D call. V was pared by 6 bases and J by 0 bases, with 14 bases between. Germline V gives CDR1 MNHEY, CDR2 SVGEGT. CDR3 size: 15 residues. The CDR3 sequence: CASSPRAGMNTEAFF. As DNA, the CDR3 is TGTGCCAGCAGCCCCCGGGCGGGTATGAACACTGAAGCTTTCTTT.

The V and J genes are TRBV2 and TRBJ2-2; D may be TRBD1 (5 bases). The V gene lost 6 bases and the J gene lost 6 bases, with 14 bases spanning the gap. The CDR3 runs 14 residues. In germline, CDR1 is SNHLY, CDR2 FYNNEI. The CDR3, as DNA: TGTGCCAGCAGGGCGACGCAGGGTTCCGGGGAGCTGTTTTTT. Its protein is CASRATQGSGELFF.